Listed here is a single T cell receptor (beta chain). This record belongs to a study of PD-L1 blockade in urothelial cancer. CDR1 is LNHDA and CDR2 is SQIVND in the germline V gene (reference sequence). V dropped 7 bases and J dropped 10; count of bases not matched to a gene: 9. The CDR3 extends over 13 amino acids. Noted time point: pretreatment peripheral blood. TCRdb's table, derived via immunoSEQ multiplex PCR, lists solely in-frame clones and lacks some. Counted here are roughly 63,000 clones, roughly 76% occurring once; the ten biggest clones make up 4.5% to 6%. This specimen consisted of PBMCs, obtained around atezolizumab (anti-PD-L1) treatment. The sequence was obtained from a man aged 70-80 years with urothelial cancer. The rearrangement links TRBV19 to TRBJ1-4; 7 bases map to TRBD1. The DNA for the CDR3 is TGTGCCAGTACGGCACAGGGGTTCGCAAAACTGTTTTTT. Translated, it gives CASTAQGFAKLFF.